This TCR beta chain emerged from a study of blood T cell repertoires in COVID-19. Study-level information: The cDNA or gDNA used as material had been derived from T cells, B-cell-depleted T cells, or PBMCs.

This CDR3 region has 17 residues. CDR1 SGHTA and CDR2 FQGTGA come from the germline V gene. The V gene end was trimmed by 2 bases and the J gene end by 7 bases; junction bases not matched to a gene: 13. The assay was immunoSEQ multiplex PCR, and TCRdb's table has in-frame clones only and misses some. Altogether tens of thousands of clones are present, approximately 90% being singletons, with the ten largest covering roughly 5%. This TCR derives from a man aged 55 to 69 with active COVID-19. Sequencing was performed on peripheral blood. The genes are TRBV7-3 and TRBJ2-1; 8 bases align to TRBD2. The CDR3 sequence: CASSLDGLARAANEQFF. The DNA of the CDR3 is TGTGCCAGCAGCTTAGATGGACTAGCACGGGCGGCAAATGAGCAGTTCTTC.